Listed below are T cell receptor beta chains from one sample, sequenced in a study of cytomegalovirus exposure and HLA in healthy donors. Method: immunoSEQ multiplex PCR; TCRdb's copy keeps in-frame clones and lacks some. The data hold over 110,000 clones, with about three quarters observed a single time. The sequenced sample was PBMCs. Receptor source: a woman between 40 and 50 years old in good health and CMV-seronegative. CDR3s include the opening cysteine and the closing phenylalanine or tryptophan. A D gene is named only where the DNA matches it firmly. Size values are once, few and many counts, or a class for expanded clones, and some rows have none.

j_call,d_call,v_call,clone_size,cdr3_nt,cdr3_aa
TRBJ2-1,.,TRBV7-8,.,TGTGCCAGCAGCTTAGCGAACGATGGGGCTGAGCAGTTCTTC,CASSLANDGAEQFF
TRBJ1-1,TRBD1,TRBV15,.,TGTGCCACCAGCAGAGTCCGCCAGACAGGGGACACTGAAGCTTTCTTT,CATSRVRQTGDTEAFF
TRBJ2-7,.,TRBV12-5,.,TGTGCTAGTGGAGCTACCGCCGTACCCTCCTACGAGCAGTACTTC,CASGATAVPSYEQYF
TRBJ2-1,TRBD1,TRBV6-1,.,TGTGCCAGCAGGGAAGGACAGGGCAAATCCGGGTTCTTC,CASREGQGKSGFF
TRBJ2-1,.,TRBV20-1,.,TGCAGTGCTAGAGTATCCAATGAGCAGTTCTTC,CSARVSNEQFF
TRBJ2-3,.,TRBV11-3,.,TGTGCCAGCAGCTTAGATCTTCTGGATACGCAGTATTTT,CASSLDLLDTQYF
TRBJ1-1,TRBD1,TRBV18,.,TGTGCCAGCTCACGAACACAGGGGGCGCATGCGGCCACTGAAGCTTTCTTT,CASSRTQGAHAATEAFF
TRBJ2-4,.,TRBV7-2,.,TGTGCCAGCAGCTTAGCCGGGGTGAACATTCAGTACTTC,CASSLAGVNIQYF
TRBJ1-2,.,TRBV10-3,.,TGTGCCATCAGAGCCGTGGGAGCTAACTATGGCTACACCTTC,CAIRAVGANYGYTF
TRBJ1-1,TRBD1,TRBV5-1,.,TGCGCCAGCAGCTTGGAAGGGTTTACAGGGGGCTCTCTCATGAACACTGAAGCTTTCTTT,CASSLEGFTGGSLMNTEAFF
TRBJ2-5,.,TRBV11-2,once,TGTGCCAGCAGCTTAGATTTAGGAACAGGCCCCCAGTACTTC,CASSLDLGTGPQYF
TRBJ2-5,.,TRBV7-2,once,TGTGCCAGCAGCTTAGGCGTGGAGACCCAGTACTTC,CASSLGVETQYF
TRBJ2-3,TRBD1,TRBV7-3,.,TGTGCCAGCAGCTCGGGACAGGGGAGGACAGATACGCAGTATTTT,CASSSGQGRTDTQYF
TRBJ2-5,TRBD1,TRBV7-9,once,TGTGCCAGCAGCCCAGGACAGGGTCAGACCCAGTACTTC,CASSPGQGQTQYF
TRBJ1-6,.,TRBV9,.,TGTGCCAGCAGCGCCACCAGGAGGGATTCACCCCTCCACTTT,CASSATRRDSPLHF
TRBJ1-5,.,TRBV6-1,.,TGTGCCAGCAGTGACGGAGTTCAGCCCCAGCATTTT,CASSDGVQPQHF
TRBJ2-7,.,TRBV19,.,TGTGCCAGTAGTATAGGCAGGGGCTTATCCATCTACGAGCAGTACTTC,CASSIGRGLSIYEQYF
TRBJ2-5,.,TRBV29-1,.,TGCAGCGTCTCCGCAGATTCCGGGAGCCTCCGCGGAGAGACCCAGTACTTC,CSVSADSGSLRGETQYF
TRBJ1-2,.,TRBV19,few,TGTGCCAGTAGCTCGACAGAGAACTATGGCTACACCTTC,CASSSTENYGYTF
TRBJ1-5,TRBD1,TRBV5-1,.,TGCGCCAGCAGCCCGGGGACAGGGGGTGGAAATCAGCCCCAGCATTTT,CASSPGTGGGNQPQHF
TRBJ2-1,TRBD2,TRBV5-4,once,TGTGCCAGCAGCTTGGTGGCGGGGGACAATGAGCAGTTCTTC,CASSLVAGDNEQFF
TRBJ2-7,.,TRBV27,once,TGTGCCAGCAGTATTCAGACTCGCAGCTCCTACGAGCAGTACTTC,CASSIQTRSSYEQYF
TRBJ2-1,TRBD2,TRBV27,.,TGTGCCAGCAGTTTAACTAGCGGGGGCCACAATGAGCAGTTCTTC,CASSLTSGGHNEQFF
TRBJ1-2,TRBD1,TRBV2,.,TGTGCCAGCATTACGACAGGGAGCGGCTACACCTTC,CASITTGSGYTF
TRBJ1-2,.,TRBV19,.,TGTGCCAGTAGTATCGGGGACATCTATGGCTACACCTTC,CASSIGDIYGYTF
TRBJ1-5,.,TRBV6-5,few,TGTGCCAGCAGTTACGGCAGGGATAGCAATCAGCCCCAGCATTTT,CASSYGRDSNQPQHF
TRBJ1-2,.,TRBV29-1,.,TGCAGCGTTGAAGATCATCGCCTAAACTATGGCTACACCTTC,CSVEDHRLNYGYTF
TRBJ2-5,.,TRBV6-1,.,TGTGCCAGCAGGGAATTCACTAGCACGGGTCAAGAGACCCAGTACTTC,CASREFTSTGQETQYF
TRBJ1-1,.,TRBV7-6,.,TGTGCCAGCAGCTTGGGGGGTATCGGGAACACTGAAGCTTTCTTT,CASSLGGIGNTEAFF
TRBJ2-2,.,TRBV6-5,.,TGTGCCAGCAGTTATGGGGCGCCGAACACCGGGGAGCTGTTTTTT,CASSYGAPNTGELFF
TRBJ1-2,TRBD1,TRBV7-9,.,TGTGCCAGCAGCTCGGGACAGCCTGGCTACACCTTC,CASSSGQPGYTF
TRBJ2-2,.,TRBV11-3,.,TGTGCCAGCAGCTTAGATCCGACCGGGGAGCTGTTTTTT,CASSLDPTGELFF
TRBJ1-1,.,TRBV11-2,.,TGTGCCAGCAGCTTAGATATTTTCGGAGGAGAAGCTTTCTTT,CASSLDIFGGEAFF
TRBJ1-2,TRBD1,TRBV9,.,TGTGCCAGCAGCGTAGCCAAGGACAGGGTAGACTATGGCTACACCTTC,CASSVAKDRVDYGYTF
TRBJ1-2,TRBD1,TRBV29-1,.,TGCAGCGTCTTGGGACAGAGCTATGGCTACACCTTC,CSVLGQSYGYTF
TRBJ1-2,.,TRBV6-1,.,TGTGCCAGCAGTGAATCGTTGAACGGGGGGAACTATGGCTACACCTTC,CASSESLNGGNYGYTF
TRBJ1-6,.,TRBV9,.,TGTGCCAGCAGCGTGCGGTGGAATAATTCACCCCTCCACTTT,CASSVRWNNSPLHF
TRBJ2-1,TRBD1,TRBV4-1,.,TGCGCCAGCGGGACAGACTCTTACAATGAGCAGTTCTTC,CASGTDSYNEQFF
TRBJ2-2,.,TRBV6-6,.,TGTGCCAGCAGTTATAACTCTGCCACCGGGGAGCTGTTTTTC,CASSYNSATGELFF
TRBJ2-1,TRBD1,TRBV5-1,once,TGCGCCAGCAGTCCCGGACAGGACCGACGGTTCACAAACAATGAGCAGTTCTTC,CASSPGQDRRFTNNEQFF
TRBJ2-3,.,TRBV9,.,TGTGCCAGCAGCGTAGACGGGGCCGGGGGATCAGATACGCAGTATTTT,CASSVDGAGGSDTQYF